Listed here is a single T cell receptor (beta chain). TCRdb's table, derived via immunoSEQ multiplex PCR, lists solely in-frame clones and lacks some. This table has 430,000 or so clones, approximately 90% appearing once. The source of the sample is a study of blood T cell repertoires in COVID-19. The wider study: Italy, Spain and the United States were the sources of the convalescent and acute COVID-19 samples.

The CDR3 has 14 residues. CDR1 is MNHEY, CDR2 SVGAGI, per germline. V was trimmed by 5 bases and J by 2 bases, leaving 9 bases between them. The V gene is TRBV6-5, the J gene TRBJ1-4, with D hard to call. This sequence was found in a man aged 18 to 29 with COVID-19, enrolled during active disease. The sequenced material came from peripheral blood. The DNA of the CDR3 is TGTGCCAGCAGTCCGACGCGGACTAATGAAAAACTGTTTTTT. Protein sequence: CASSPTRTNEKLFF.